This T cell receptor beta chain was captured in a study of T cells after yellow fever vaccination. Study-wide background: SMART-Seq v4 Ultra Low Input handled preparation of low-cell-number fractions.

TCR cDNA was made by 5'RACE template switching, adding a universal primer site and UMIs. From the 5' RACE reads, TCRdb called clonotypes with MiXCR, one entry per CDR3 protein. Of roughly 160,000 distinct CDR3 sequences detected, approximately 6.8% appear once; the ten largest clones hold over 2%. Study observations and caveats: The secondary response was weaker but peaked faster, day 5 versus 15. In post-booster samples, most primary-vaccination clones reappeared (approximately 96% CD4, over 70% CD8).

This clonotype was seen only a few times. Its antigen is unknown. The CDR3 loop spans 15 amino acids. The V gene lost 0 bases and the J gene lost 4 bases, with 12 bases spanning the gap. The germline gives CDR1 DFQATT, CDR2 SNEGSKA (reference sequence). This clonotype originated in a man aged 18 to 29 who received the YFV17D yellow fever vaccine. Sequenced here: CD4+ T cells sorted from PBMCs, sampled roughly 5 days after the first yellow fever vaccination. The chain has TRBV20-1 and TRBJ2-2; tentatively, D is TRBD2 (5 bases). In nucleotides, the CDR3 is TGCAGTGCTAGAGATGTTTTGCGGGCCACCGGGGAGCTGTTTTTT. It translates to CSARDVLRATGELFF.